This T cell receptor (beta chain) was recorded in a study of early T cells in non-severe SARS-CoV-2 infection (dated by TCRdb to the early 2020s). For the study in its entirety: Bulk RNA from unsorted whole blood was used for TCR sequencing, so alpha and beta chains could not be paired. The full study reports these points: VDJdb matching was skewed toward anti-spike CD8 responses and likely underestimated virus-specific expansions, missing private and CD4 specificities.

On this clonotype: The target of this receptor is not known. No quality values exist for individual bases; no much larger clone is one base distant.

Set within a cohort of healthcare workers in London, UK, this nested case-control study involved weekly PCR testing of nasopharyngeal swabs along with blood sampling. Healthcare workers were recruited during the week of the UK lockdown, between 23 and 31 March 2020, and followed weekly for up to about 15 weeks. Libraries were made using 5' RACE. The data were produced on a NextSeq 500. To correct for sequencing error and PCR bias, the TCR library protocol tagged individual cDNA molecules with unique molecular identifiers. Sequencing covered both TCR alpha and beta chains, and within each sample the abundances of alpha and beta sequences were tightly co-correlated. The original pipeline was this. Decombinator V4 was used to annotate the V gene, J gene and CDR3 of the TCR sequences. Expanded TCRs were defined as changing significantly between any two time points under a Poisson model with p below 0.0001. TCR abundances were normalised to the total number of TCRs sequenced per sample and expressed as counts per million. MAIT TCRs were defined by TRAV1-2 paired with TRAJ12, TRAJ20 or TRAJ33, and iNKT TCRs by TRAV10 paired with TRAJ18. VDJdb, accessed 1 November 2021, was searched for CMV, EBV and SARS-CoV-2 annotated TCRs, excluding TCRs annotated for multiple antigens. TCRdb reworked the public reads: Q25 trimming with fastp, MiXCR clone assembly, productive beta chains retained. Entries are consolidated by CDR3 protein sequence, retaining the most common genes and DNA. V and J calls and clone size were set by TCRdb, not the authors. The sample records 110,000 or so distinct CDR3 sequences, about 12% of which are singletons. 3% to 3.5% of the sample belongs to the ten largest clones.

Including the terminal cysteine and phenylalanine, the CDR3 comprises 14 residues. Only the CDR3 DNA stays, 42 bases, in frame from base 1. As encoded in the germline V gene (reference sequence), CDR1 is DFQATT while CDR2 is SNEGSKA. The junction carries 11 bases between V and J, which are trimmed by 3 bases and 2 bases respectively. Recombination connected TRBV20-1 to TRBJ2-1; the D gene could be either TRBD1 or TRBD2, each agreeing at 5 bases. The TCR was taken from an adult who was a healthcare worker with PCR-confirmed SARS-CoV-2 infection or an uninfected control (not recorded which). The sequenced material came from whole blood. At the DNA level, the sequence is TGCAGTGCTAGGGGGCAGGGACCCTACAATGAGCAGTTCTTC. Translated, this gives CSARGQGPYNEQFF.